The 32 T cell receptor beta chains in this list originate from one sample, sequenced in a study of cytomegalovirus exposure and HLA in healthy donors. Amplification used 60 Vbeta primers and 13 Jbeta primers. Assay used: immunoSEQ multiplex PCR; TCRdb lists only in-frame clones, some missing. Of 150,000 to 200,000 clones listed, approximately 82% are singletons. Material for sequencing was PBMCs. The receptor set was obtained from a woman between 40 and 50 years old in good health and CMV-seropositive.

This clone has only a few counts. The chain couples TRBV28 to TRBJ1-3, with a tentative D call TRBD1 (6 bases). The CDR3 covers 16 residues. Trimming cost V 3 bases and J 3 bases, with 15 bases left between them. Germline lookup yields CDR1 MDHEN and CDR2 SYDVKM. This chain's CDR3 is CASSLAGGGGGNTIYF. CDR3 nucleotides: TGTGCCAGCAGTTTGGCGGGTGGGGGCGGTGGAAACACCATATATTTT. The full variable domain, rest sourced from reference TRBV28 and TRBJ1-3, is DVKVTQSSRYLVKRTGEKVFLECVQDMDHENMFWYRQDPGLGLRLIYFSYDVKMKEKGDIPEGYSVSREKKERFSLILESASTNQTSMYLCASSLAGGGGGNTIYFGEGSWLTVV.

This sequence joins TRBV9 and TRBJ1-1; D possibly corresponds to TRBD1 (5 bases). The V gene's germline CDR1 is SGDLS and CDR2 YYNGEE. The CDR3 runs 14 residues. V dropped 0 bases and J dropped 10 bases, with 16 bases sitting between them. The DNA for the CDR3 is TGTGCCAGCAGCGTAGCGTCCTCCCTTACAGGAGCTTTCTTT. It encodes CASSVASSLTGAFF.

The rearrangement links TRBV18 to TRBJ2-2; the D is unclear. There are 17 residues in the CDR3. CDR1 and CDR2 (germline): KGHSH, LQKENI. The ends were cut back, 0 bases at V and 1 base at J, with 12 bases in the middle. CDR3 DNA sequence: TGTGCCAGCTCACCACCTCAACAGATTTTGAACACCGGGGAGCTGTTTTTT. Its protein product is CASSPPQQILNTGELFF.

This clone was detected once. The V and J genes are TRBV18 and TRBJ2-7, with a weak D call TRBD1 (6 bases). Looked up from germline, CDR1 is KGHSH and CDR2 is LQKENI. The CDR3 is made up of 15 amino acids. V lost 0 bases to trimming and J lost 2 bases, with 11 bases between them. The CDR3 DNA is TGTGCCAGCTCACCACCGGTACAGGGCCCCTACGAGCAGTACTTC. Encoded protein: CASSPPVQGPYEQYF.

This chain uses TRBV19 with TRBJ2-1; a weak D match, TRBD2 (6 bases). CDR1 and CDR2 from the germline V gene are LNHDA and SQIVND (reference sequence). The V end was cut by 3 bases, the J end by 0 bases, with 12 bases between. The length of the CDR3 is 16 residues. CDR3 bases: TGTGCCAGTAGTATCCTTAGCGGAAGCTCCTACAATGAGCAGTTCTTC. As protein: CASSILSGSSYNEQFF. The whole variable domain, remainder taken from reference TRBV19 and TRBJ2-1, is DGGITQSPKYLFRKEGQNVTLSCEQNLNHDAMYWYRQDPGQGLRLIYYSQIVNDFQKGDIAEGYSVSREKKESFPLTVTSAQKNPTAFYLCASSILSGSSYNEQFFGPGTRLTVL.

This chain uses TRBV7-3 with TRBJ2-1; 14 bases line up with TRBD2. The CDR3 is 17 amino acids. Germline loops: CDR1 SGHTA, CDR2 FQGTGA. Trimming removed 5 bases from V and 8 bases from J; junction bases left unmatched: 11. The DNA of the CDR3 is TGTGCCAGCAGCGCATCCGGGACTAGCGGGAGTAATTATGAGCAGTTCTTC. Translation gives CASSASGTSGSNYEQFF.

V usage is TRBV6-5 and J usage is TRBJ2-2; a possible D gene is TRBD2 (6 bases). This CDR3 spans 12 amino acids. The germline V gene has CDR1 MNHEY and CDR2 SVGAGI. With 6 bases removed from V and 7 bases from J, the gap between germline ends came to 9 bases. As DNA, the CDR3 is TGTGCCAGCAGGCGGGAAGTCGGGGAGCTGTTTTTT. Amino acid sequence: CASRREVGELFF.

This sequence joins TRBV6-5 and TRBJ1-2; 9 bases fit TRBD1. Germline CDR1 MNHEY, CDR2 SVGAGI. V trimming: 4 bases; J trimming: 7 bases; junction bases outside the gene matches: 13. This CDR3 has 16 amino acids. The CDR3 loop reads CASSLKPGTGMGGYTF. The CDR3 DNA sequence: TGTGCCAGCAGTTTAAAGCCCGGGACAGGGATGGGTGGCTACACCTTC.

Worth noting for this clone: This CDR3 is also generated by other DNA sequences in the sample. This chain joins TRBV18 and TRBJ2-5; 8 positions agree with TRBD2. Trimming removed 6 bases from V and 5 bases from J; junction bases left unmatched: 5. The CDR3 covers 13 residues. Germline assignment: CDR1 KGHSH and CDR2 LQKENI. In DNA, the CDR3 is TGTGCCAGCTCCCCGGGACTAGATGAGACCCAGTACTTC. Translating gives CASSPGLDETQYF.

J is TRBJ2-6 and V is TRBV7-8, with 7 bases identical to TRBD1. V gave up 0 bases and J gave up 0 bases; unmatched junction bases: 5. The CDR3 length is 18 residues. Germline V gene data show CDR1 as SGHVS and CDR2 as FQNEAQ. The CDR3 sequence is CASSLAGRGSSGANVLTF. In DNA, the CDR3 is TGTGCCAGCAGCTTAGCGGGCAGGGGGAGCTCTGGGGCCAACGTCCTGACTTTC.

The chain joins TRBV11-3 to TRBJ2-2; a possible D gene is TRBD1 (6 bases). This CDR3 comprises 14 residues. Germline loops: CDR1 SGHNT, CDR2 YENEEA. V was clipped by 5 bases and J by 7 bases, with 14 bases between them. CDR3 protein: CASSATGLYGELFF. The CDR3 coding sequence is TGTGCCAGCAGCGCAACAGGGTTGTACGGGGAGCTGTTTTTT.

This chain links TRBV27 with TRBJ2-7; the D gene is possibly TRBD2 (5 bases). CDR3 length: 12 residues. Germline loops: CDR1 MNHEY, CDR2 SMNVEV (reference sequence). Trimming left V 5 bases short and J 7 bases short, with 12 bases between. The CDR3 sequence is CASSILSGEQYF. The CDR3 DNA reads TGTGCCAGCAGTATCTTGAGCGGAGAGCAGTACTTC.

The chain couples TRBV19 to TRBJ2-5; D is undetermined. CDR1 and CDR2 from the germline V gene are LNHDA and SQIVND (reference sequence). The CDR3 has 14 residues. The V end was cut by 2 bases, the J end by 5 bases, with 12 bases between. The CDR3, as DNA: TGTGCCAGTAGTATAACCATGCAGTGGGAGACCCAGTACTTC. This translates into CASSITMQWETQYF. The variable domain in full, with the rest retrieved from reference TRBV19 and TRBJ2-5, is DGGITQSPKYLFRKEGQNVTLSCEQNLNHDAMYWYRQDPGQGLRLIYYSQIVNDFQKGDIAEGYSVSREKKESFPLTVTSAQKNPTAFYLCASSITMQWETQYFGPGTRLLVL.

The J gene is TRBJ1-4, the V gene TRBV4-1; D is perhaps TRBD1 (5 bases). Germline values: CDR1 MGHRA, CDR2 YSYEKL. The CDR3 spans 14 residues. The V and J ends lost 1 base and 6 bases respectively, with 9 bases between them. CDR3 loop: CASSQAGVDEKLFF. The CDR3 coding sequence is TGCGCCAGCAGCCAAGCGGGGGTCGATGAAAAACTGTTTTTT.

The DNA of the CDR3 is TGTGCCAGCAGCGGGGTAAGCGGCCCATACGAGCAGTACTTC. This sequence encodes CASSGVSGPYEQYF. This chain links TRBV7-2 with TRBJ2-7; the D gene is possibly TRBD2 (5 bases). V dropped 5 bases and J dropped 4 bases, with 15 bases sitting between them. The CDR3 has 14 residues. Germline CDR1 is SGHTA and CDR2 is FQGNSA.

This rearrangement joins TRBV5-4 to TRBJ1-6; the match to TRBD1 covers 10 bases. Germline CDR1 is SGHNT and CDR2 is YYREEE (reference sequence). The CDR3 has 15 residues. After removal of 3 bases from V and 9 bases from J, the junction contained 6 bases not matched to a gene. The CDR3 DNA reads as TGTGCCAGCAGCTGGGACAGGGGTAATGGTTCACCCCTCCACTTT. This encodes CASSWDRGNGSPLHF.

This sequence joins TRBV7-9 and TRBJ1-6, with D possibly TRBD1 on 6 matching bases. The ends were cut back, 0 bases at V and 4 bases at J, with 10 bases in the middle. The germline V gene encodes CDR1 SEHNR and CDR2 FQNEAQ (reference sequence). The CDR3 extends over 16 amino acids. CDR3 residues: CASSLAGAGYNSPLHF. CDR3 nucleotides: TGTGCCAGCAGCTTAGCGGGGGCAGGGTATAATTCACCCCTCCACTTT.

The J gene is TRBJ1-5, the V gene TRBV6-6; TRBD1 aligns across 10 bases. The germline V gene encodes CDR1 MNHNY and CDR2 SVGAGI (reference sequence). After removal of 6 bases from V and 5 bases from J, the junction contained 10 bases not matched to a gene. The CDR3 contains 16 residues. CDR3 sequence: CASRNTTGGGYQPQHF. In DNA form, the CDR3 reads TGTGCCAGCAGAAACACGACAGGGGGCGGCTATCAGCCCCAGCATTTT.

The rearrangement uses TRBV6-6 and TRBJ2-7; D may be TRBD2 (6 bases). In germline, CDR1 is MNHNY, CDR2 SVGAGI (reference sequence). The CDR3 consists of 15 residues. V was pared by 7 bases and J by 0 bases, with 16 bases between. The CDR3 nucleotides are TGTGCCAGCACGGGGACTGGGGACCTCTCCTACGAGCAGTACTTC. Protein sequence: CASTGTGDLSYEQYF.

The genes are TRBV5-4 and TRBJ2-5, with TRBD1 as a possible D gene (5 bases). The germline gives CDR1 SGHNT, CDR2 YYREEE (reference sequence). V lost 5 bases, J lost 5 bases, and 22 bases lay in between. The CDR3 loop spans 16 amino acids. The CDR3 coding sequence is TGTGCCAGCAGTCCCAGGGCAGGTCAGAGTGGTGAGACCCAGTACTTC. It specifies CASSPRAGQSGETQYF.

The rearrangement uses TRBV7-6 and TRBJ1-2, with a possible D match to TRBD1 (5 bases). Germline V CDR1 and CDR2: SGHVS, FNYEAQ. The V gene lost 5 bases and the J gene lost 4 bases, with 17 bases spanning the gap. The CDR3 consists of 15 residues. CDR3 loop: CASSPTDGHTYGYTF. In nucleotides, the CDR3 is TGTGCCAGCAGCCCAACGGACGGACACACCTATGGCTACACCTTC.

V gene TRBV7-3 combines with J gene TRBJ2-7, with D possibly being TRBD2 (5 bases). The CDR3 consists of 13 residues. V was trimmed by 6 bases and J by 1 base, leaving 10 bases between them. Per the germline V gene, CDR1 is SGHTA and CDR2 is FQGTGA. CDR3 nucleotides: TGTGCCAGCAGTCCCAGCGGATCCTACGAGCAGTACTTC. It translates to CASSPSGSYEQYF. The whole variable domain, remainder taken from reference TRBV7-3 and TRBJ2-7, is GAGVSQTPSNKVTEKGKYVELRCDPISGHTALYWYRQSLGQGPEFLIYFQGTGAADDSGLPNDRFFAVRPEGSVSTLKIQRTERGDSAVYLCASSPSGSYEQYFGPGTRLTVT.

This chain uses TRBV5-1 with TRBJ2-1, with 10 bases fitting TRBD2. With V trimmed by 5 bases and J by 2 bases, 4 bases remained unmatched. The CDR3 totals 15 residues. Germline V gene lookup returns CDR1 SGHRS and CDR2 YFSETQ. The CDR3 bases are TGCGCCAGCAGACCCGGGACTAGCGCCTACAATGAGCAGTTCTTC. Amino acid sequence: CASRPGTSAYNEQFF.

The rearrangement joins TRBV4-2 to TRBJ2-3; 9 bases align to TRBD2. CDR3 length: 16 amino acids. The junction had 6 bases not matched to a gene; V was cut back by 3 bases and J by 2 bases. Germline-derived CDR1 and CDR2 are LGHNA and YNFKEQ. The DNA of the CDR3 is TGTGCCAGCAGCCAGGAGACTAGCGGCTACACAGATACGCAGTATTTT. It specifies CASSQETSGYTDTQYF.

This chain connects TRBV19 to TRBJ2-2, with 7 bases lining up with TRBD1. V shed 7 bases, J shed 4 bases, and the junction held 9 bases outside the gene matches. The CDR3 runs to 15 residues. Germline V CDR1 and CDR2: LNHDA, SQIVND (reference sequence). The CDR3 sequence is CASTTGARGTGELFF. DNA of the CDR3: TGTGCCAGTACTACAGGGGCAAGGGGCACCGGGGAGCTGTTTTTT. The full variable domain, rest sourced from reference TRBV19 and TRBJ2-2, is DGGITQSPKYLFRKEGQNVTLSCEQNLNHDAMYWYRQDPGQGLRLIYYSQIVNDFQKGDIAEGYSVSREKKESFPLTVTSAQKNPTAFYLCASTTGARGTGELFFGEGSRLTVL.

V is TRBV6-1 and J is TRBJ1-6; D is unresolved. The germline V gene encodes CDR1 MNHNS and CDR2 SASEGT. CDR3 length: 14 amino acids. V lost 8 bases and J 7 bases, leaving 15 bases between the germline ends. DNA for the CDR3: TGTGCCAGCGACCCCCCCGGGGAGAATTCACCCCTCCACTTT. This sequence encodes CASDPPGENSPLHF.

This clone came up a few times. The chain carries TRBV6-5 and TRBJ1-1; no clear D. The germline V and J ends were trimmed by 6 bases and 1 base, with 9 bases remaining between them. This CDR3 spans 13 amino acids. Germline loops: CDR1 MNHEY, CDR2 SVGAGI. CDR3 residues: CASSHTPNTEAFF. Written as DNA, the CDR3 is TGTGCCAGCAGCCACACACCGAACACTGAAGCTTTCTTT.

J is TRBJ1-5 and V is TRBV6-5; D is unresolved. The length of the CDR3 is 13 residues. Between the trimmed V and J ends, which lost 5 bases and 5 bases, there was a span of 10 bases. In germline, CDR1 is MNHEY, CDR2 SVGAGI. CDR3 in DNA: TGTGCCAGCAGTGGGCCCTCTGATCAGCCCCAGCATTTT. Amino acid sequence: CASSGPSDQPQHF.

This clone was found once. The chain is built from TRBV9 and TRBJ2-3, with 10 bases aligning to TRBD2. Trimming at V came to 2 bases and at J to 0 bases, leaving 9 bases not matched to a gene. This CDR3 contains 18 residues. In germline, CDR1 is SGDLS, CDR2 YYNGEE. CDR3 nucleotides: TGTGCCAGCAGCGTCCTACCTGGACTAGCGGCTAGCACAGATACGCAGTATTTT. Its protein is CASSVLPGLAASTDTQYF.

This sequence joins TRBV28 and TRBJ2-7; a weak D match, TRBD2 (6 bases). The germline CDR1 and CDR2 sequences are MDHEN and SYDVKM. Trimming pared 5 bases from V and 1 base from J, leaving 12 bases between. The CDR3 extends over 14 amino acids. The DNA for the CDR3 is TGTGCCAGCAGTCAGCGGGTAGCATCCTACGAGCAGTACTTC. Protein sequence: CASSQRVASYEQYF.

The chain is built from TRBV10-1 and TRBJ1-1; 8 nucleotides match TRBD1. This CDR3 has 13 amino acids. Per germline, CDR1 WNHNN and CDR2 SYGVQD (reference sequence). The junction had 1 base not matched to a gene; V was cut back by 6 bases and J by 1 base. CDR3 bases: TGCGCCAGCAGAGACAGGGGGAACACTGAAGCTTTCTTT. Translation: CASRDRGNTEAFF.

This clone was seen a few times. The chain couples TRBV19 to TRBJ2-1; 7 nucleotides match TRBD2. V lost 9 bases and J lost 6; bases outside the gene matches: 14. The germline V gene has CDR1 LNHDA and CDR2 SQIVND (reference sequence). The CDR3 runs 15 residues. CDR3 nucleotides: TGTGCCAGCACCTTGCGCGGGAGCACCGCCAATGAGCAGTTCTTC. This sequence encodes CASTLRGSTANEQFF.